The rows below give T cell receptor beta chains drawn from one sample of a study of CD8 T cells in ankylosing spondylitis. TCRdb processed the 5' RACE reads anew with MiXCR; each CDR3 protein has one entry. This table has hundreds of thousands of distinct CDR3 sequences, over 9.5% appearing once. The sequencing input was blood, either unsorted or a sorted T cell fraction (not recorded which). The source of these receptors is a male donor with ankylosing spondylitis. CDR3s include the opening cysteine and the closing phenylalanine or tryptophan. A D gene is named only where the DNA matches it firmly. Rows may omit the clone size; those that give it use once, few, many or a size class.

v_call	d_call	j_call	clone_size	cdr3_nt	cdr3_aa
TRBV20-1	.	TRBJ2-5	many	TGCAGTGCCCAACGGGGACCCTGGGGTGAGACCCAGTACTTC	CSAQRGPWGETQYF
TRBV6-1	.	TRBJ2-3	few	TGTGCCAGTGCTAATCCTTCGGGAGGCACAGATACGCAGTATTTT	CASANPSGGTDTQYF
TRBV5-5	.	TRBJ1-6	few	TGTGCCAGCAGCTCCTGGGTGGAGACCACGGGTAATTCACCCCTCCACTTT	CASSSWVETTGNSPLHF
TRBV7-8	TRBD2	TRBJ2-7	few	TGTGCCAGCAGCTTAACCCTAGCGGGAGGGCGCGAGCAGTACTTC	CASSLTLAGGREQYF
TRBV29-1	TRBD2	TRBJ2-3	.	TGCAGCGTTGGGGGTAGCGGGGGAGCCCCTGCTAGCACAGATACGCAGTATTTT	CSVGGSGGAPASTDTQYF
TRBV18	.	TRBJ1-3	.	TGTGCCAGCTCACCACCGTCCTACTCCTCTGGAAACACCATATATTTT	CASSPPSYSSGNTIYF
TRBV5-5	.	TRBJ1-1	.	TGTGCCAGCAGCTGGACTCTAGGCACTGAAGCTTTCTTT	CASSWTLGTEAFF
TRBV28	.	TRBJ2-7	.	TGTGCCAGCAGACGTGGGCGGGGTCGGTCCTACGAGCAGTACTTC	CASRRGRGRSYEQYF
TRBV12-3/TRBV12-4	.	TRBJ1-5	few	TGTGCCAGCAGTTTAGCGGTCCAGCCCCAGCATTTT	CASSLAVQPQHF
TRBV2	.	TRBJ1-2	.	TGTGCCAGCAGTGTTGAACAGGGCTCGGTCTATGGCTACACCTTC	CASSVEQGSVYGYTF
TRBV20-1	TRBD1	TRBJ1-3	many	TGCAGTGCTAGAGAAGCGACAGGGTCTGGAAACACCATATATTTT	CSAREATGSGNTIYF
TRBV7-2	.	TRBJ2-7	few	TGTGCCAGCAGCTTAGAACGCGGCGATTACGAGCAGTACTTC	CASSLERGDYEQYF
TRBV20-1	.	TRBJ2-7	many	TGCAGTGCTAGAGATCAGGTGGGACGGACCCTCCCCTACGAGCAGTACTTC	CSARDQVGRTLPYEQYF
TRBV12-3/TRBV12-4	.	TRBJ2-2	.	TGTGCCAGCAGTTCCTGGGACGTCACCGGGGAGCTGTTTTTT	CASSSWDVTGELFF
TRBV19	TRBD2	TRBJ2-1	few	TGTGCCAGTAGTAGCCGAAGCGGGAGATGGTACGGTGAGCAGTTCTTC	CASSSRSGRWYGEQFF
TRBV10-3	TRBD2	TRBJ2-7	.	TGTGCCATCAGTGAGGCTAGCGGGAGTACCTACGAGCAGTACTTC	CAISEASGSTYEQYF
TRBV4-3	.	TRBJ1-1	many	TGCGCCAGCAGCCAGGGATGGTACTCGAACACTGAAGCTTTCTTT	CASSQGWYSNTEAFF
TRBV7-8	.	TRBJ2-1	many	TGTGCCAGCAGCCCAAGGGCAGACCCCTCCGGAAAAAGCTCCTACAATGAGCAGTTCTTC	CASSPRADPSGKSSYNEQFF
TRBV28	TRBD2	TRBJ2-5	few	TGTGCCAGCAGACCGGGAAATAGGCTAGCGGCTAATCAAGAGACCCAGTACTTC	CASRPGNRLAANQETQYF
TRBV18	.	TRBJ2-7	.	TGTGCCAGCTCCCTTCCCGGGTCCAACTACGAGCAGTACTTC	CASSLPGSNYEQYF
TRBV7-6	.	TRBJ1-3	.	TGTGCCAGCAGCGCGAGACTCGGAAACACCATATATTTT	CASSARLGNTIYF
TRBV20-1	.	TRBJ1-3	few	TGCAGTGCCGGGGCACAGAACCGAAACACCATATATTTT	CSAGAQNRNTIYF
TRBV18	.	TRBJ1-4	few	TGTGCCAGCTCACAAGGGTCCGCAACTAATGAAAAACTGTTTTTT	CASSQGSATNEKLFF
TRBV20-1	.	TRBJ1-5	few	TGCAGTGCTAGAGATGGGGAGTATCAGCCCCAGCATTTT	CSARDGEYQPQHF
TRBV24-1	.	TRBJ2-5	few	TGTGCCACCAGTGATTTGCAGGACAGAGAAGAGACCCAGTACTTC	CATSDLQDREETQYF
TRBV6-5	TRBD1	TRBJ2-1	.	TGTGCCAGCAGTTACAACGGGGGACAGGACAATGAGCAGTTCTTC	CASSYNGGQDNEQFF
TRBV7-2	.	TRBJ2-6	.	TGTGCCAGCAGCCCCCCATACTCTGGGGCCAACGTCCTGACTTTC	CASSPPYSGANVLTF
TRBV5-1	.	TRBJ1-1	many	TGCGCCAGCAGTTTCTCGGGGGCTGACACTGAAGCTTTCTTT	CASSFSGADTEAFF
TRBV11-2	.	TRBJ1-2	few	TGTGCCAGCAGCTTAGATACAGATTATGGCTACACCTTC	CASSLDTDYGYTF
TRBV20-1	TRBD1	TRBJ1-1	.	TGCAGTGCTAGAGGTGATGGAGGGGGCAGGACTGAAGCTTTCTTT	CSARGDGGGRTEAFF
TRBV7-9	.	TRBJ2-2	few	TGTGCCAGCAGCCCTCCAACGAACACCGGGGAGCTGTTTTTT	CASSPPTNTGELFF
TRBV9	TRBD1	TRBJ1-1	many	TGTGCCAGCAGCGTAGATTGGACAGGGGGGCTTGTTACTGAAGCTTTCTTT	CASSVDWTGGLVTEAFF
TRBV5-1	.	TRBJ2-2	.	TGCGCCAGCAGCAATACGGTAGCGGTCACCGGGGAGCTGTTTTTT	CASSNTVAVTGELFF
TRBV18	.	TRBJ1-2	.	TGTGCCAGCTCACCGGCGACGGAAGCCTATGGCTACACCTTC	CASSPATEAYGYTF
TRBV6-4	.	TRBJ1-5	.	TGTGCCAGCAGTGATTCTACCAGCGGCCAGCCCCAGCATTTT	CASSDSTSGQPQHF
TRBV5-1	.	TRBJ1-2	many	TGCGCCAGCAGCTTGAGGAGAAGCGATGGCTACACCTTC	CASSLRRSDGYTF
TRBV5-1	TRBD1	TRBJ2-7	.	TGCGCCAGCAGCGTCTGGGACAGGGTGTTGGACGAGCAGTACTTC	CASSVWDRVLDEQYF
TRBV28	.	TRBJ2-2	few	TGTGCCAGCAGTTTGATTGGTAGCGAATGGGCCGGGGAGCTGTTTTTT	CASSLIGSEWAGELFF
TRBV27	.	TRBJ1-4	few	TGTGCCAGCAGACTACCGGGACGAGGGGAAAAACTGTTTTTT	CASRLPGRGEKLFF
TRBV11-3	.	TRBJ1-6	.	TGTGCCAGCAGCTTCGGAAGGGTCGGGTCACCCCTCCACTTT	CASSFGRVGSPLHF
TRBV29-1	.	TRBJ1-1	.	TGCAGCGTTAAAGGCAGGTTAGTCGAAAACACTGAAGCTTTCTTT	CSVKGRLVENTEAFF
TRBV5-1	TRBD1	TRBJ2-5	.	TGCGCCAGCAGCATGATAACAGGGGGAGAGACCCAGTACTTC	CASSMITGGETQYF
TRBV5-6	.	TRBJ2-5	many	TGTGCCAGCAGCTTGGGGGGACGGACGGTAGAGACCCAGTACTTC	CASSLGGRTVETQYF
TRBV11-2	.	TRBJ2-1	.	TGTGCCAGCAGCTCCTCTTTAGGATCCTACAATGAGCAGTTCTTC	CASSSSLGSYNEQFF
TRBV2	TRBD2	TRBJ2-3	.	TGTGCCAGCAGCCCAGCTAGCGGGAGCACGGCAGATACGCAGTATTTT	CASSPASGSTADTQYF
TRBV4-2	.	TRBJ1-4	.	TGTGCCAGCAGCCAAGAACCCCACGGTAGATCTACATTTGAAAAACTGTTTTTT	CASSQEPHGRSTFEKLFF
TRBV29-1	.	TRBJ2-3	many	TGCAGCGCCCAGGGCCAACCGGGTCGAGATACGCAGTATTTT	CSAQGQPGRDTQYF
TRBV2	.	TRBJ2-3	few	TGTGCCAGCAGTGAGGGGTATAGCCCCACAGATACGCAGTATTTT	CASSEGYSPTDTQYF
TRBV6-1	TRBD1	TRBJ2-1	.	TGTGCCAGCATTCGACCAGACAGGGATGATGAGCAGTTCTTC	CASIRPDRDDEQFF
TRBV10-3	.	TRBJ1-1	.	TGTGCCACCGTGGGACTTATGAACACTGAAGCTTTCTTT	CATVGLMNTEAFF
TRBV3-1	.	TRBJ1-4	.	TGTGCCAGCAGCAGAGGGACCTTGGAAAAACTGTTTTTT	CASSRGTLEKLFF
TRBV15	TRBD2	TRBJ2-7	few	TGTGCCACCAGCTCGCCGGGGGGTGGAAGCCCCTACGAGCAGTACTTC	CATSSPGGGSPYEQYF
TRBV7-2	.	TRBJ2-5	many	TGTGCCAGCAGCTTCCAGAAAGGGATGGGGACCCAGTACTTC	CASSFQKGMGTQYF
TRBV29-1	TRBD1	TRBJ2-7	few	TGCAGCGTTGACAGGGGGACGCTCCTAAAGGTCTACGAGCAGTACTTC	CSVDRGTLLKVYEQYF
TRBV7-8	.	TRBJ2-1	few	TGTGCCAGCAGCTTAGCAGCGGCCAGTACAGATGAGCAGTTCTTC	CASSLAAASTDEQFF
TRBV6-1	TRBD1	TRBJ1-6	few	TGTGCCGTCCACAGGGGATCCGCGTATAATTCACCCCTCCACTTT	CAVHRGSAYNSPLHF
TRBV20-1	TRBD2	TRBJ2-2	.	TGCAGTGCTAGCCCTAGCGGAAGGAACACCGGGGAGCTGTTTTTT	CSASPSGRNTGELFF